The subject of this entry is one T cell receptor beta chain. The data derive from a study of blood T cell repertoires in COVID-19. Looking at the study overall: Sites in the United States, Italy and Spain provided acute and convalescent COVID-19 samples. Sample material is recorded as cDNA or gDNA derived from T cells, B-cell-depleted T cells, or PBMCs.

CDR3 length equals 13 residues. Deletions cut 3 bases from V and 4 bases from J, with 10 bases between. Germline V CDR1 and CDR2: LNHDA, SQIVND (reference sequence). Per the authors' pipeline: Amplification of reference gene primers provided the estimated nucleated cell counts. TCRdb's copy holds only in-frame clones and misses some; the assay was immunoSEQ multiplex PCR. V and J calls and clone size follow that table, whereas D and trimming were derived from the DNA. The sample includes about 59,000 clones, 87% seen only once; the top ten take approximately 5.1%. The chain links TRBV19 to TRBJ2-7; TRBD1 is a possible D gene (5 bases). The sequenced material came from peripheral blood. This receptor was taken from a man older than 75 in a cohort sampled during active COVID-19. The CDR3 bases are TGTGCCAGTAGTATGGGGCATTCTTACGAGCAGTACTTC. Its translation is CASSMGHSYEQYF.